Presented here are 20 T cell receptor beta chains from one specimen sequenced in a study of cytomegalovirus exposure and HLA in healthy donors. The primer mix had 60 Vbeta and 13 Jbeta primers. The data were produced by immunoSEQ multiplex PCR, yet TCRdb's version contains in-frame clones alone and is incomplete. Seen here are around 130,000 clones, over 60% observed once, and the top ten hold roughly 3%. Material for sequencing was PBMCs. Receptors were obtained from a human donor in good health.

V gene TRBV5-1 combines with J gene TRBJ1-1; D might be TRBD1 (5 bases). Germline assignment: CDR1 SGHRS and CDR2 YFSETQ. CDR3 length: 14 residues. V lost 4 bases and J 5 bases, leaving 15 bases between the germline ends. DNA for the CDR3: TGCGCCAGCAGCCTCCATCCCGGGGGGACTGAAGCTTTCTTT. It yields the protein CASSLHPGGTEAFF.

The chain links TRBV6-5 to TRBJ2-7; TRBD1 is a possible D gene (6 bases). V lost 4 bases to trimming and J lost 1 base, with 11 bases between them. CDR1 and CDR2 (germline): MNHEY, SVGAGI. The CDR3 loop spans 14 amino acids. Here the CDR3 DNA reads TGTGCCAGCAGTTGGGGGACAAGTTCCTACGAGCAGTACTTC. The encoded protein is CASSWGTSSYEQYF.

This chain connects TRBV5-1 to TRBJ2-5, with 12 bases matching TRBD2. The CDR3 contains 15 residues. Per the germline V gene, CDR1 is SGHRS and CDR2 is YFSETQ. Trimming at V came to 0 bases and at J to 7 bases, leaving 4 bases not matched to a gene. The CDR3 reads CASSLESSGGVTQYF. The DNA of the CDR3 is TGCGCCAGCAGCTTGGAGTCTAGCGGGGGGGTGACCCAGTACTTC.

The chain recombines TRBV4-2 with TRBJ2-7; D perhaps matches TRBD1 (6 bases). The germline V gene has CDR1 LGHNA and CDR2 YNFKEQ. CDR3 length: 16 amino acids. Trimming pared 4 bases from V and 5 bases from J, leaving 21 bases between. The CDR3 DNA is TGTGCCAGCAGCCTACCAGGGAGTACAGGGTTGAACGAGCAGTACTTC. Protein: CASSLPGSTGLNEQYF.

This sequence joins TRBV30 and TRBJ2-6; 7 nucleotides match TRBD2. The CDR3 has 17 residues. V shed 0 bases and J 0 bases; nucleotides not matched to a gene: 5. Germline V gene data show CDR1 as GTSNPN and CDR2 as SVGIG (reference sequence). CDR3 residues: CAWSVDGRPSGANVLTF. In nucleotides, the CDR3 is TGTGCCTGGAGTGTAGACGGGAGGCCCTCTGGGGCCAACGTCCTGACTTTC.

This clone was counted a single time. V and J are TRBV5-6 and TRBJ1-5; D might be TRBD1 (6 bases). Trimming stripped 3 bases from V and 4 bases from J, with 14 bases between. Germline CDR1 is SGHDT and CDR2 is YYEEEE. The length of the CDR3 is 15 residues. CDR3 sequence: CASSYGTSRNQPQHF. CDR3 in DNA: TGTGCCAGCAGCTACGGGACATCACGAAATCAGCCCCAGCATTTT.

This chain connects TRBV5-1 to TRBJ2-1; 11 bases map to TRBD2. Germline CDR1 is SGHRS and CDR2 is YFSETQ. V shed 1 base and J 8 bases; nucleotides not matched to a gene: 5. The CDR3 covers 15 residues. The CDR3 protein is CASSLTSGSWDEQFF. In DNA form, the CDR3 reads TGCGCCAGCAGCTTGACTAGCGGGAGTTGGGATGAGCAGTTCTTC.

The rearrangement uses TRBV9 and TRBJ2-7; 9 bases line up with TRBD2. The J segment lost 7 bases and the V segment lost 0 bases, leaving 8 bases of the junction unmatched. The CDR3 spans 15 residues. Per germline, CDR1 SGDLS and CDR2 YYNGEE. CDR3 region: CASSVVASGAGEQYF. The CDR3 region has the DNA TGTGCCAGCAGCGTAGTGGCTAGCGGGGCGGGGGAGCAGTACTTC.

This clone occurred a few times. V is TRBV5-5 and J is TRBJ2-7; TRBD1 matches 12 bases. The ends lost 4 bases at V and 5 bases at J; junction bases unmatched: 13. There are 17 residues in the CDR3. From germline, CDR1 is SGHKS and CDR2 YYEKEE (reference sequence). For the CDR3, the DNA is TGTGCCAGCAGCACGGGGACAGGGGGCGGGAGCATCGACGAGCAGTACTTC. Its translation is CASSTGTGGGSIDEQYF. Full variable domain (outside the CDR3, taken from reference TRBV5-5 and TRBJ2-7): DAGVTQSPTHLIKTRGQQVTLRCSPISGHKSVSWYQQVLGQGPQFIFQYYEKEERGRGNFPDRFSARQFPNYSSELNVNALLLGDSALYLCASSTGTGGGSIDEQYFGPGTRLTVT.

This clone was recorded a few times. The chain employs TRBV5-4 and TRBJ1-1; a possible D gene is TRBD1 (5 bases). Trimming removed 3 bases at V and 7 bases at J, with 19 bases between. Germline assignment: CDR1 SGHNT and CDR2 YYREEE (reference sequence). This CDR3 has 15 residues. The DNA for the CDR3 is TGTGCCAGCAGCTCCGAACAGGTTCCCCTAGGTGAAGCTTTCTTT. This sequence encodes CASSSEQVPLGEAFF.

The J gene is TRBJ1-1, the V gene TRBV7-9, with 9 bases identical to TRBD1. CDR1 is SEHNR and CDR2 is FQNEAQ in the germline V gene (reference sequence). V lost 4 bases to trimming and J lost 1 base; unmatched junction nucleotides: 4. CDR3 length equals 15 residues. The CDR3 DNA is TGTGCCAGCAGCTCCGGGACAGGGAAGAACACTGAAGCTTTCTTT. Translation gives CASSSGTGKNTEAFF.

This clone was seen only a few times. V usage is TRBV30 and J usage is TRBJ2-3, with no clear D. Between the trimmed V and J ends, which lost 0 bases and 4 bases, there was a span of 11 bases. Germline values: CDR1 GTSNPN, CDR2 SVGIG (reference sequence). This CDR3 is built from 14 residues. The CDR3 DNA follows: TGTGCCTGGAGTGTCGGCAGCGTGGCAGATACGCAGTATTTT. Translated, it gives CAWSVGSVADTQYF.

This chain connects TRBV30 to TRBJ2-7; tentative D call: TRBD2 (5 bases). Trimming shortened V by 2 bases and J by 0 bases, and 11 bases separated the two germline ends. Germline V gene data show CDR1 as GTSNPN and CDR2 as SVGIG (reference sequence). The CDR3 runs 14 residues. The CDR3 DNA follows: TGTGCCTGGAGTACGCGGAGGCCCTCCTACGAGCAGTACTTC. It translates to CAWSTRRPSYEQYF.

The rearrangement joins TRBV4-2 to TRBJ1-2; the D gene is possibly TRBD1 (6 bases). V was shortened by 1 base and J by 3 bases, with 12 bases between the two germline ends. From germline, CDR1 is LGHNA and CDR2 YNFKEQ. The CDR3 spans 15 residues. CDR3 loop: CASSQAGTPHYGYTF. In nucleotides, the CDR3 is TGTGCCAGCAGCCAAGCGGGGACACCTCACTATGGCTACACCTTC.

This clone was counted a few times. V and J are TRBV5-4 and TRBJ2-7; 12 positions agree with TRBD1. Germline CDR1 reads SGHNT; CDR2 reads YYREEE (reference sequence). The CDR3 runs 15 residues. The J segment lost 7 bases and the V segment lost 0 bases, leaving 5 bases of the junction unmatched. The CDR3 spells CASSLVGQGAGEQYF. CDR3 in DNA: TGTGCCAGCAGCTTGGTGGGACAGGGGGCTGGGGAGCAGTACTTC.

The chain is built from TRBV15 and TRBJ1-4; 7 bases fit TRBD1. CDR1 and CDR2 from the germline V gene are LNHNV and YYDKDF (reference sequence). The length of the CDR3 is 16 residues. The V gene end was trimmed by 2 bases and the J gene end by 5 bases; junction bases not matched to a gene: 8. CDR3 protein: CATSRQLTGLNEKLFF. For the CDR3, the DNA is TGTGCCACCAGCAGACAGCTGACAGGGCTAAATGAAAAACTGTTTTTT.

This clone was seen more than once but under ten times. The chain couples TRBV2 to TRBJ1-2; 9 bases are shared with TRBD1. The ends lost 6 bases at V and 4 bases at J; junction bases unmatched: 12. CDR1 SNHLY and CDR2 FYNNEI come from the germline V gene. CDR3 length: 16 amino acids. The CDR3 region is CASSPGQGTLGYGYTF. The CDR3 region has the DNA TGTGCCAGCAGCCCGGGACAGGGAACTTTGGGCTATGGCTACACCTTC.

The chain has TRBV5-5 and TRBJ2-3; 8 nucleotides line up with TRBD2. The CDR3 totals 16 residues. Germline values: CDR1 SGHKS, CDR2 YYEKEE (reference sequence). Trimming removed 4 bases from V and 6 bases from J; junction bases left unmatched: 13. The CDR3, as DNA: TGTGCCAGCAGCCTCCCCCGGGCGGGAGGAGGGGATACGCAGTATTTT. Its protein is CASSLPRAGGGDTQYF.

This clone was counted once. This chain joins TRBV5-4 and TRBJ1-3; no clear D. Germline CDR1 and CDR2: SGHNT and YYREEE (reference sequence). V lost 0 bases and J 0 bases, leaving 7 bases between the germline ends. The CDR3 is made up of 15 amino acids. The CDR3 bases are TGTGCCAGCAGCTTGGCCGTAGACTCTGGAAACACCATATATTTT. Its protein is CASSLAVDSGNTIYF.

The rearrangement uses TRBV4-1 and TRBJ2-7, with TRBD2 matching over 15 bases. The V segment lost 3 bases and the J segment 6 bases; nucleotides outside the gene matches: 9. CDR3 length equals 17 residues. Germline V gene sequence: CDR1 MGHRA, CDR2 YSYEKL. The CDR3 coding sequence is TGCGCCAGCAGCCACCATGGACTAGCGGGGGGGCCGAGCGAGCAGTACTTC. This gives the protein CASSHHGLAGGPSEQYF.